One sample yielded the 31 T cell receptor beta chains listed below, sequenced in a study of spatial heterogeneity in lung cancer. Study-level points and caveats: Counts that tracked tumor mutation counts were those of expanded intratumoral alpha and beta TCRs.

Time point meaning: sample taken at primary tumor resection. These receptors' antigens are unknown. MiXCR, applied by TCRdb to the 5' RACE reads, yields one record per CDR3 protein. This sample yields 100,000 or so distinct CDR3 sequences, of which 4% to 4.5% are seen a single time; 21% belongs to the top ten. Sequences were derived from lung tumor tissue, sampled at surgery. These receptors all stem from a male donor with early-stage non-small cell lung cancer.

This clonotype has more than one count but fewer than ten. The rearrangement joins TRBV3-1 to TRBJ1-2, with 8 bases lining up with TRBD1. The CDR3 is made up of 13 amino acids. The trim removed 4 bases at V and 8 bases at J, leaving 6 bases unmatched. The germline V gene has CDR1 LGHDT and CDR2 YNNKEL (reference sequence). The CDR3 DNA reads TGTGCCAGCAGCCGAGGACAGGGAGCGGGCTACACCTTC. This gives the protein CASSRGQGAGYTF. Full variable domain (missing parts from reference TRBV3-1 and TRBJ1-2): DTAVSQTPKYLVTQMGNDKSIKCEQNLGHDTMYWYKQDSKKFLKIMFSYNNKELIINETVPNRFSPKSPDKAHLNLHINSLELGDSAVYFCASSRGQGAGYTFGSGTRLTVV.

This clonotype appeared many times. The genes are TRBV6-1 and TRBJ2-3, with D perhaps TRBD2 (6 bases). V was clipped by 11 bases and J by 4 bases, with 28 bases between them. This CDR3 is 17 amino acids long. In germline, CDR1 is MNHNS, CDR2 SASEGT. Here the CDR3 DNA reads TGTGCCTATGACCTTGGGCCGGGAGTCGTCGGCCCAGATACGCAGTATTTT. Translated, it gives CAYDLGPGVVGPDTQYF.

This clonotype has ten or more counts. CDR3 residues: CASSSRTSGFPGREQFF. The CDR3 coding sequence is TGTGCCAGCAGTTCCCGGACTAGCGGTTTCCCTGGGCGGGAGCAGTTCTTC. This chain links TRBV28 with TRBJ2-1, with 10 bases identical to TRBD2. Germline lookup yields CDR1 MDHEN and CDR2 SYDVKM. The CDR3 extends over 17 amino acids. J lost 10 bases, V lost 4 bases, and 16 bases had no gene match.

This clonotype was seen just once. The chain uses TRBV2 and TRBJ1-6, with D unclear. The germline gives CDR1 SNHLY, CDR2 FYNNEI. Trimming cost V 4 bases and J 8 bases, with 12 bases left between them. This CDR3 is 14 amino acids long. Here the CDR3 DNA reads TGTGCCAGCAGTGTCAGGCAGCTCCATTCACCCCTCCACTTT. This encodes CASSVRQLHSPLHF. Using reference TRBV2 and TRBJ1-6 for the parts outside the CDR3, the full variable domain is EPEVTQTPSHQVTQMGQEVILRCVPISNHLYFYWYRQILGQKVEFLVSFYNNEISEKSEIFDDQFSVERPDGSNFTLKIRSTKLEDSAMYFCASSVRQLHSPLHFGNGTRLTVT.

This clonotype was seen a few times. This rearrangement joins TRBV28 to TRBJ2-1, with 9 bases aligning to TRBD1. Per germline, CDR1 MDHEN and CDR2 SYDVKM. The ends lost 1 base at V and 7 bases at J; junction bases unmatched: 5. The CDR3 totals 15 residues. DNA of the CDR3: TGTGCCAGCAGTTTATATGTGACAGGGGGGAATGAGCAGTTCTTC. This encodes CASSLYVTGGNEQFF.

This clonotype was seen only a few times. This sequence joins TRBV4-1 and TRBJ2-6; TRBD2 is a possible D gene (6 bases). The length of the CDR3 is 23 residues. Germline V lookup: CDR1 MGHRA, CDR2 YSYEKL. V was clipped by 1 base and J by 4 bases, with 32 bases between them. The CDR3 coding sequence is TGCGCCAGCAGCCAAGTACAACTACTCCCCTCGGGGGTTGTCGCCTACGGGGCCAACGTCCTGACTTTC. Amino acid sequence: CASSQVQLLPSGVVAYGANVLTF.

The table lists this clonotype with many counts. This chain uses TRBV11-2 with TRBJ2-1; D is unclear. Germline CDR1 reads SGHAT; CDR2 reads FQNNGV. The V end lost 1 base, the J end lost 0 bases, and 7 bases lay between the germline ends. This CDR3 is 15 amino acids long. The CDR3 DNA reads TGTGCCAGCAGCTTAGCGGAAGCCTCCTACAATGAGCAGTTCTTC. Translation: CASSLAEASYNEQFF. The variable domain in full, with the rest retrieved from reference TRBV11-2 and TRBJ2-1, is EAGVAQSPRYKIIEKRQSVAFWCNPISGHATLYWYQQILGQGPKLLIQFQNNGVVDDSQLPKDRFSAERLKGVDSTLKIQPAKLEDSAVYLCASSLAEASYNEQFFGPGTRLTVL.

In this sample, this clonotype turned up many times. The chain links TRBV6-5 to TRBJ1-6, with D possibly being TRBD1 (6 bases). Germline assignment: CDR1 MNHEY and CDR2 SVGAGI. The V end lost 0 bases, the J end lost 6 bases, and 15 bases lay between the germline ends. This CDR3 spans 17 amino acids. CDR3 nucleotide sequence: TGTGCCAGCAGTTACTCACCCTTACAGGGCAGTAATTCACCCCTCCACTTT. Its protein product is CASSYSPLQGSNSPLHF.

Many counts were recorded for this clonotype. The DNA of the CDR3 is TGCAGCGTTGAACCGGGGGCTAAAGAGACCCAGTACTTC. It specifies CSVEPGAKETQYF. This chain uses TRBV29-1 with TRBJ2-5; D assignment may be TRBD1 or TRBD2 (6 bases each). The CDR3 runs to 13 residues. Trimming took off 2 bases at V and 3 bases at J, with 10 bases between the two ends. Germline V lookup: CDR1 SQVTM, CDR2 ANQGSEA. The full variable domain, in which reference TRBV29-1 and TRBJ2-5 provide the parts outside the CDR3, is SAVISQKPSRDICQRGTSLTIQCQVDSQVTMMFWYRQQPGQSLTLIATANQGSEATYESGFVIDKFPISRPNLTFSTLTVSNMSPEDSSIYLCSVEPGAKETQYFGPGTRLLVL.

This clonotype was recorded many times. This chain connects TRBV20-1 to TRBJ2-1, with a tentative D call TRBD2 (6 bases). Germline loops: CDR1 DFQATT, CDR2 SNEGSKA (reference sequence). V lost 3 bases and J lost 3, with 15 bases in between. The length of the CDR3 is 15 residues. CDR3 bases: TGCAGTGCTAGCGTTTGGTACGGGAGCTACAATGAGCAGTTCTTC. This sequence encodes CSASVWYGSYNEQFF.

The CDR3 DNA is TGCGCCAGCAGCTCAACAACAACCGATCAGGGGTATGCCTACAATGAGCAGTTCTTC. Amino acid sequence: CASSSTTTDQGYAYNEQFF. The V gene is TRBV5-1, the J gene TRBJ2-1, with D perhaps TRBD1 (6 bases). CDR3 size: 19 residues. Germline values: CDR1 SGHRS, CDR2 YFSETQ. V gave up 3 bases and J gave up 2 bases, with 24 bases separating them.

This clonotype has at least ten counts. This sequence joins TRBV4-1 and TRBJ2-2; D call uncertain. CDR1 is MGHRA and CDR2 is YSYEKL in the germline V gene. This CDR3 spans 16 amino acids. With 4 bases removed from V and 3 bases from J, the gap between germline ends came to 15 bases. The CDR3 nucleotides read TGCGCCAGCAGCCCCTGGGCCGGAGATGACACCGGGGAGCTGTTTTTT. Translating gives CASSPWAGDDTGELFF.

This clonotype has a count of ten or more. The rearrangement uses TRBV13 and TRBJ2-1; weak D call: TRBD2 (5 bases). The germline gives CDR1 PRHDT, CDR2 FYEKMQ (reference sequence). Trimming took off 5 bases at V and 3 bases at J, with 11 bases between the two ends. CDR3 size: 14 residues. CDR3 sequence reads: CASSPDYNYNEQFF. Here the CDR3 DNA reads TGTGCCAGCAGCCCTGACTACAACTACAATGAGCAGTTCTTC.

In its sample, this clonotype was seen many times. This chain links TRBV11-1 with TRBJ2-7; D might be TRBD1 or TRBD2, each matching 5 bases. Germline lookup yields CDR1 SGHAT and CDR2 FQDESV (reference sequence). CDR3 length equals 15 residues. The V and J ends lost 5 bases and 6 bases respectively, with 20 bases between them. CDR3 coding DNA: TGTGCCAGCAGCCTCCGGGGCCTACTTTGGAGCGAGCAGTACTTC. The encoded protein is CASSLRGLLWSEQYF.

This clonotype has ten or more counts. J is TRBJ1-1 and V is TRBV12-3 or TRBV12-4, with D maybe TRBD1 (5 bases). This CDR3 comprises 13 residues. V was shortened by 9 bases and J by 4 bases, with 15 bases between the two germline ends. This CDR3 is CASRLWGGTEAFF. The DNA of the CDR3 is TGTGCCAGTAGGTTGTGGGGCGGCACTGAAGCTTTCTTT.

Many counts were recorded for this clonotype. The rearrangement uses TRBV6-6 and TRBJ2-7; possible D gene TRBD2, 5 bases. This CDR3 region has 15 residues. In germline, CDR1 is MNHNY, CDR2 SVGAGI (reference sequence). V was clipped by 2 bases and J by 5 bases, with 16 bases between them. The CDR3 here is CASSYPPGYLNEQYF. The CDR3 bases are TGTGCCAGCAGTTACCCACCGGGGTATCTTAACGAGCAGTACTTC.

This clonotype was recorded many times. The chain couples TRBV20-1 to TRBJ2-3; tentative D call: TRBD2 (6 bases). Germline CDR1 is DFQATT and CDR2 is SNEGSKA (reference sequence). Trimming cost V 3 bases and J 0 bases, with 10 bases left between them. The CDR3 contains 14 residues. Here the CDR3 reads CSARRGTSTDTQYF. The CDR3 DNA follows: TGCAGTGCTAGGCGGGGCACTAGCACAGATACGCAGTATTTT.

This clonotype was observed many times. This rearrangement joins TRBV28 to TRBJ2-4, with D perhaps matching TRBD1 (6 bases). Trimming left V 6 bases short and J 8 bases short, with 17 bases between. Germline CDR1 and CDR2: MDHEN and SYDVKM. This CDR3 region has 14 residues. CDR3 DNA sequence: TGTGCCAGCAGGCATATGGGGGCGTATTACATTCAGTACTTC. As protein: CASRHMGAYYIQYF.

This clonotype was counted many times. The chain has TRBV27 and TRBJ2-1; 7 bases are a match to TRBD2. Per the germline V gene, CDR1 is MNHEY and CDR2 is SMNVEV (reference sequence). This CDR3 is 14 amino acids long. The V and J ends lost 6 bases and 6 bases, in that order; junction bases with no gene match: 8. The CDR3 spells CASSHRDYTNEQFF. The CDR3 DNA is TGTGCCAGCAGCCACCGGGACTATACCAATGAGCAGTTCTTC.

Ten or more counts support this clonotype. This chain joins TRBV4-1 and TRBJ1-2; unclear D gene. Germline CDR1 and CDR2: MGHRA and YSYEKL. The CDR3 spans 14 residues. V lost 1 base and J 4 bases, leaving 10 bases between the germline ends. This CDR3 reads CASSQAPSAYGYTF. CDR3 nucleotide sequence: TGCGCCAGCAGCCAAGCCCCCAGCGCCTATGGCTACACCTTC.

Many counts were recorded for this clonotype. The gene calls are TRBV5-1 and TRBJ1-1, with D perhaps matching TRBD1 (5 bases). The CDR3 spans 13 residues. CDR1 and CDR2 from the germline V gene are SGHRS and YFSETQ. V shed 0 bases and J shed 4 bases, with 7 bases lying between them. CDR3 bases: TGCGCCAGCAGCTTGGGGGGCAGCACTGAAGCTTTCTTT. Translating it yields CASSLGGSTEAFF.

This clonotype came up many times. The V gene is TRBV12-3 or TRBV12-4, the J gene TRBJ1-3, with TRBD1 as a possible D gene (5 bases). This CDR3 comprises 14 residues. Trimming took off 5 bases at V and 2 bases at J, with 10 bases between the two ends. CDR3 bases: TGTGCCAGCAGTGACGGGACGGCTGGAAACACCATATATTTT. As protein: CASSDGTAGNTIYF.

There are many counts of this clonotype. The V gene is TRBV5-1, the J gene TRBJ2-1, with TRBD2 matching 7 bases. Germline loops: CDR1 SGHRS, CDR2 YFSETQ. The CDR3 is 12 residues long. V shed 10 bases, J shed 4 bases, and the junction held 5 bases outside the gene matches. CDR3 sequence: CASSGLYNEQFF. The CDR3 DNA reads TGCGCCTCTAGCGGACTATACAATGAGCAGTTCTTC.

This clonotype was seen at least ten times. The rearrangement links TRBV27 to TRBJ1-6; 9 bases map to TRBD1. This CDR3 is built from 15 residues. The V gene end was trimmed by 6 bases and the J gene end by 6 bases; junction bases not matched to a gene: 6. Germline lookup yields CDR1 MNHEY and CDR2 SMNVEV (reference sequence). The CDR3 DNA sequence: TGTGCCAGCAGGGTAGACAGGGGGGCTAATTCACCCCTCCACTTT. Amino acid sequence: CASRVDRGANSPLHF.

This clonotype was recorded many times. The V gene is TRBV7-9, the J gene TRBJ2-5; weak D call: TRBD1 (5 bases). Trimming left V 3 bases short and J 2 bases short, with 10 bases between. This CDR3 contains 14 residues. Germline CDR1 SEHNR, CDR2 FQNEAQ (reference sequence). This chain's CDR3 is CASSLEGAQETQYF. As DNA, the CDR3 is TGTGCCAGCAGCTTGGAAGGGGCACAAGAGACCCAGTACTTC. The variable domain in full, with the rest retrieved from reference TRBV7-9 and TRBJ2-5, is DTGVSQNPRHKITKRGQNVTFRCDPISEHNRLYWYRQTLGQGPEFLTYFQNEAQLEKSRLLSDRFSAERPKGSFSTLEIQRTEQGDSAMYLCASSLEGAQETQYFGPGTRLLVL.

This clonotype was recorded many times. The chain couples TRBV11-2 to TRBJ2-6; TRBD1 might be the D (6 bases). The CDR3 is 15 amino acids. V dropped 3 bases and J dropped 2 bases, with 8 bases sitting between them. CDR1 is SGHAT and CDR2 is FQNNGV in the germline V gene. The DNA for the CDR3 is TGTGCCAGCAGCTTTCAGGGGACTGGGGCCAACGTCCTGACTTTC. It yields the protein CASSFQGTGANVLTF.

In this sample, this clonotype turned up many times. This chain uses TRBV28 with TRBJ1-5, with no clear D. This CDR3 is built from 13 residues. The germline CDR1 and CDR2 sequences are MDHEN and SYDVKM. The ends were cut back, 6 bases at V and 5 bases at J, with 11 bases in the middle. The CDR3: CASRTGLHQPQHF. The CDR3 bases are TGTGCCAGCAGGACTGGACTACATCAGCCCCAGCATTTT.

This clonotype was seen repeatedly, ten times or more. The chain combines TRBV20-1 with TRBJ1-1, with D possibly matching TRBD1 (5 bases). CDR3 length: 13 residues. Germline CDR1 and CDR2: DFQATT and SNEGSKA (reference sequence). The germline V and J ends were trimmed by 3 bases and 5 bases, with 13 bases remaining between them. The CDR3 sequence is CSARRQGETEAFF. The CDR3 DNA sequence: TGCAGTGCTAGGAGGCAGGGTGAAACTGAAGCTTTCTTT.

This clonotype was seen repeatedly, ten times or more. The chain uses TRBV7-2 and TRBJ2-1; perhaps TRBD2 as D (6 bases). This CDR3 is 14 amino acids long. Germline loops: CDR1 SGHTA, CDR2 FQGNSA. Trimming removed 3 bases at V and 7 bases at J, with 13 bases between. The CDR3 loop reads CASSLAGGTNEQFF. Here the CDR3 DNA reads TGTGCCAGCAGCTTGGCTGGCGGGACTAATGAGCAGTTCTTC. Full variable domain (outside the CDR3, taken from reference TRBV7-2 and TRBJ2-1): GAGVSQSPSNKVTEKGKDVELRCDPISGHTALYWYRQSLGQGLEFLIYFQGNSAPDKSGLPSDRFSAERTGGSVSTLTIQRTQQEDSAVYLCASSLAGGTNEQFFGPGTRLTVL.

This clonotype was detected many times. The gene calls are TRBV12-3 or TRBV12-4 and TRBJ2-4; D gene unclear. The V end lost 2 bases, the J end lost 9 bases, and 5 bases lay between the germline ends. The CDR3 length is 11 residues. This CDR3 is CASSLLLIQYF. The CDR3 DNA reads as TGTGCCAGCAGTTTACTCCTCATTCAGTACTTC.

In its sample, this clonotype was seen many times. The chain carries TRBV10-3 and TRBJ2-7; D remains unclear. The CDR3 sequence is 12 residues long. Germline CDR1 and CDR2: ENHRY and SYGVKD. Trimming took 5 bases from V and 6 from J, leaving 11 bases between them. The CDR3 here is CAISPGSIEQYF. The DNA of the CDR3 is TGTGCCATCAGTCCAGGCTCTATCGAGCAGTACTTC.